Each of the 23 T cell receptor beta chains below was sequenced from the same sample in a study of blood T cells in healthy people across ages. Sample-barcoded 5' priming and a J-beta primer mix drove a second PCR of 7 to 11 cycles. TCRdb used MiXCR to reprocess the 5' RACE reads, holding one entry per CDR3 protein. The sample has over 600,000 distinct CDR3 sequences, 20% to 25% seen once. Specimen: blood. The receptors were gathered from a man aged 70-80 years in good health.

V is TRBV29-1 and J is TRBJ2-2; a possible D gene is TRBD2 (5 bases). The germline gives CDR1 SQVTM, CDR2 ANQGSEA. The CDR3 runs 14 residues. Trimming stripped 8 bases from V and 4 bases from J, with 17 bases between. The chain's CDR3 is CSPSRARGTGELFF. The CDR3 DNA is TGCAGCCCCTCGAGAGCCCGGGGCACCGGGGAGCTGTTTTTT.

Notes on this clonotype: Sequence at one end of the junction differs from germline and may be a read error. The chain has TRBV12-3 or TRBV12-4 and TRBJ2-1; no definite D call. There are 12 residues in the CDR3. CDR3 in DNA: TGTGCCAGCACCACAGAGGCCAATAAGCAGTTCTTC. Amino acid sequence: CASTTEANKQFF.

The chain has TRBV18 and TRBJ2-1; TRBD2 matches at 11 bases. CDR3 length: 16 amino acids. CDR1 is KGHSH, CDR2 LQKENI, per germline. The trim removed 1 base at V and 7 bases at J, leaving 6 bases unmatched. The CDR3 is CASSPQGLAGKNEQFF. The CDR3 DNA reads TGTGCCAGCTCACCACAAGGACTAGCGGGTAAAAATGAGCAGTTCTTC.

The chain couples TRBV6-5 to TRBJ2-7; 9 bases line up with TRBD2. The CDR3 has 12 residues. Germline CDR1 MNHEY, CDR2 SVGAGI. V trimming: 8 bases; J trimming: 6 bases; junction bases outside the gene matches: 5. CDR3 residues: CASRAGGSEQYF. CDR3 nucleotide sequence: TGTGCCAGCCGTGCGGGGGGGTCCGAGCAGTACTTC.

The chain carries TRBV10-3 and TRBJ2-7; 7 nucleotides line up with TRBD1. Germline V gene data show CDR1 as ENHRY and CDR2 as SYGVKD. Trimming at V came to 8 bases and at J to 7 bases, leaving 20 bases not matched to a gene. The CDR3 spans 16 residues. CDR3: CAISRQGTDVLGEQYF. The CDR3 DNA reads TGTGCCATCTCCCGACAGGGTACGGACGTGTTGGGAGAGCAGTACTTC.

The chain couples TRBV6-2 or TRBV6-3 to TRBJ1-2; TRBD1 agrees at 10 bases. The CDR3 is 16 amino acids. The junction had 13 bases not matched to a gene; V was cut back by 7 bases and J by 5 bases. Germline CDR1 MNHEY, CDR2 SVGEGT. DNA for the CDR3: TGTGCCAGCACCATTCCAACCGGGACAGGGGAATATGGCTACACCTTC. Translated, it gives CASTIPTGTGEYGYTF.

This clonotype came up a few times. Given a much more abundant clone one base away, this may be a read error. This rearrangement joins TRBV21-1 to TRBJ2-1. TRBV21-1 is marked as a pseudogene. This CDR3 is built from 14 residues. The DNA of the CDR3 is TGTGCCAGCAGCTCCGCCTTGGCCAACAATGAGCAGTTCTTC. It codes for CASSSALANNEQFF.

Only a few counts were recorded for this clonotype. This chain links TRBV27 with TRBJ2-3; 7 bases are a match to TRBD1. The CDR3 spans 14 residues. The V and J ends lost 10 bases and 1 base, in that order; junction bases with no gene match: 8. Germline-derived CDR1 and CDR2 are MNHEY and SMNVEV (reference sequence). Here the CDR3 reads CATSPGTGTDTQYF. The CDR3, as DNA: TGTGCCACGTCCCCTGGGACAGGCACAGATACGCAGTATTTT.

This clonotype turned up a few times. The chain recombines TRBV6-5 with TRBJ2-3, with TRBD1 matching 8 bases. Germline CDR1 is MNHEY and CDR2 is SVGAGI. This CDR3 spans 13 amino acids. The trim removed 6 bases at V and 5 bases at J, leaving 4 bases unmatched. The CDR3 DNA is TGTGCCAGCAGCGACAGGGGCGGAGATACGCAGTATTTT. Translating it yields CASSDRGGDTQYF.

There are a few counts of this clonotype. This chain joins TRBV28 and TRBJ2-3; TRBD2 agrees at 9 bases. The CDR3 is made up of 17 amino acids. J was trimmed by 2 bases and V by 4 bases; bases with no gene match: 10. The germline V gene encodes CDR1 MDHEN and CDR2 SYDVKM. The CDR3 region is CASSYPPLAGDTDTQYF. CDR3 coding DNA: TGTGCCAGCAGTTACCCTCCACTAGCGGGCGACACAGATACGCAGTATTTT.

The CDR3: CASSLGTVARDTQYF. CDR3 bases: TGCGCCAGCAGCTTGGGGACGGTGGCCCGCGATACGCAGTATTTT. This sequence joins TRBV5-1 and TRBJ2-3; D ambiguous. Germline values: CDR1 SGHRS, CDR2 YFSETQ. Trimming pared 0 bases from V and 6 bases from J, leaving 14 bases between. The CDR3 contains 15 residues.

Comments on this clonotype: At one end, the junction sequence differs from germline, possibly due to a read error. CDR3 DNA: TGTGCTAGCAGCTTAGAAGCGGCCGACAATGAGCAGTTCTTC. Residues: CASSLEAADNEQFF. V gene TRBV7-7 combines with J gene TRBJ2-1; D is possibly TRBD2 (5 bases). The CDR3 totals 14 residues. CDR1 is SSHAT, CDR2 FNYEAQ, per germline (reference sequence).

The J gene is TRBJ2-7, the V gene TRBV6-2 or TRBV6-3; tentative D call: TRBD2 (5 bases). CDR1 and CDR2 (germline): MNHEY, SVGEGT. This CDR3 spans 11 amino acids. Trimming cost V 11 bases and J 7 bases, with 15 bases left between them. For the CDR3, the DNA is TGTGCCTCCGGGATCAGGTTTGAGCAGTACTTC. This gives the protein CASGIRFEQYF.

Only a few counts were recorded for this clonotype. This sequence joins TRBV2 and TRBJ2-5; 7 positions agree with TRBD1. The J call is in doubt because the DNA end fits TRBJ2-7 better. Looked up from germline, CDR1 is SNHLY and CDR2 is FYNNEI. The CDR3 sequence is 15 residues long. The DNA for the CDR3 is TGTGCCAGCAGTGGTTCCCGGGACAGACCGCGCGAGCAGTACTTC. Protein sequence: CASSGSRDRPREQYF.

Written as DNA, the CDR3 is TGTGCCAGCAGTTTGGCGGGACAGGGGGGAGAGACCCAGTACTTC. Its protein product is CASSLAGQGGETQYF. The chain employs TRBV28 and TRBJ2-5, with 11 positions matching TRBD1. Germline V lookup: CDR1 MDHEN, CDR2 SYDVKM. V lost 3 bases, J lost 4 bases, and 4 bases stayed unmatched. CDR3 length: 15 amino acids. Full variable domain (remainder filled in from reference TRBV28 and TRBJ2-5): DVKVTQSSRYLVKRTGEKVFLECVQDMDHENMFWYRQDPGLGLRLIYFSYDVKMKEKGDIPEGYSVSREKKERFSLILESASTNQTSMYLCASSLAGQGGETQYFGPGTRLLVL.

In its sample, this clonotype was seen a few times. The chain joins TRBV28 to TRBJ2-5, with D uncertain. The germline V and J ends were trimmed by 8 bases and 5 bases, with 9 bases remaining between them. Germline V gene sequence: CDR1 MDHEN, CDR2 SYDVKM. This CDR3 has 11 amino acids. Here the CDR3 reads CASWQGETQYF. CDR3 DNA sequence: TGTGCCAGCTGGCAAGGGGAGACCCAGTACTTC.

This sequence joins TRBV3-1 and TRBJ2-5; D not resolved. Deletions cut 7 bases from V and 5 bases from J, with 20 bases between. The CDR3 extends over 15 amino acids. Germline loops: CDR1 LGHDT, CDR2 YNNKEL (reference sequence). The CDR3 region has the DNA TGTGCCAGCACGCCATACACGACGGGCAAGGAGACCCAGTACTTC. Translating it yields CASTPYTTGKETQYF.

CDR3 loop: CAISERDRLGTQYF. The CDR3 region has the DNA TGTGCCATCAGTGAAAGGGACCGCCTTGGTACGCAGTATTTT. The V call is TRBV10-3, the J call TRBJ2-3; D may match TRBD1 or TRBD2 (5 bases each). Germline V lookup: CDR1 ENHRY, CDR2 SYGVKD. The V and J ends lost 3 bases and 8 bases respectively, with 15 bases between them. The CDR3 runs to 14 residues.

This clonotype was counted a few times. The chain couples TRBV25-1 to TRBJ2-5; the D gene could be TRBD1 or TRBD2 (5 bases each). CDR1 and CDR2 from the germline V gene are MGHDK and SYGVNS. The ends were cut back, 3 bases at V and 5 bases at J, with 19 bases in the middle. This CDR3 comprises 16 residues. The CDR3 reads CASSEGDRPRTETQYF. The CDR3 nucleotides read TGTGCCAGCAGTGAGGGGGACCGCCCACGAACGGAGACCCAGTACTTC.

There are a few counts of this clonotype. This chain connects TRBV20-1 to TRBJ2-7; TRBD2 matches at 7 bases. Germline values: CDR1 DFQATT, CDR2 SNEGSKA (reference sequence). This CDR3 spans 16 amino acids. With V trimmed by 5 bases and J by 3 bases, 16 bases remained unmatched. In DNA, the CDR3 is TGCAGTGCTTCCTTCGCTAGCGGAGCCCGGTACTACGAGCAGTACTTC. This encodes CSASFASGARYYEQYF.

This clonotype was seen a handful of times. The gene calls are TRBV10-3 and TRBJ2-5, with D possibly being TRBD1 (5 bases). The germline gives CDR1 ENHRY, CDR2 SYGVKD. V lost 3 bases and J lost 4, with 9 bases in between. The CDR3 is 13 residues long. CDR3 DNA sequence: TGTGCCATCAGTGACAGGGAAAGAGAGACCCAGTACTTC. Protein product: CAISDRERETQYF.

This clonotype was seen repeatedly, ten times or more. The chain uses TRBV20-1 and TRBJ2-3; a weak D match, TRBD1 (5 bases). Germline CDR1 reads DFQATT; CDR2 reads SNEGSKA (reference sequence). The CDR3 has 14 residues. The germline V and J ends were trimmed by 5 bases and 0 bases, with 12 bases remaining between them. The CDR3 here is CSAGPRASTDTQYF. The DNA for the CDR3 is TGCAGTGCTGGGCCCAGGGCTAGCACAGATACGCAGTATTTT.

The chain recombines TRBV29-1 with TRBJ1-1; the D is unclear. Germline CDR1 and CDR2: SQVTM and ANQGSEA. V lost 0 bases to trimming and J lost 3 bases, with 5 bases between them. The length of the CDR3 is 12 residues. Here the CDR3 reads CSVEDRYTEAFF. The CDR3 DNA is TGCAGCGTTGAAGATCGTTACACTGAAGCTTTCTTT.